A selection of T cell receptor beta chains follows, all from one sample in a study of shared clonotypes between healthy human individuals. TCRdb's table, derived via immunoSEQ multiplex PCR, lists solely in-frame clones and lacks some. The sample has some 2.4 million clones, approximately 93% seen once. Sequencing was carried out using naive CD4+ T cells from PBMCs. These receptors originate from a young man in good health. Some clones in this sample may be carry-over from other donors' samples. Both conserved end residues are part of each CDR3. The order of the fields is D gene, V gene, J gene, CDR3 length, CDR3 DNA, CDR3 protein. The D gene is left open where the match is weak.

d_call: .; v_call: TRBV25-1; j_call: TRBJ2-3; cdr3_length: 15; cdr3_nt: TGTGCCAGCAGCTCCTCAGGGGCTATCACAGATACGCAGTATTTT; cdr3_aa: CASSSSGAITDTQYF
d_call: .; v_call: TRBV9; j_call: TRBJ2-3; cdr3_length: 14; cdr3_nt: TGTGCCAGCAGCCAGGATGGGACCACAGATACGCAGTATTTT; cdr3_aa: CASSQDGTTDTQYF
d_call: .; v_call: TRBV4-3; j_call: TRBJ2-2; cdr3_length: 18; cdr3_nt: TGCGCCAGCAGCCAAGAGGTGGTAGCTGCAACAAACACCGGGGAGCTGTTTTTT; cdr3_aa: CASSQEVVAATNTGELFF
d_call: .; v_call: TRBV10-2; j_call: TRBJ1-1; cdr3_length: 13; cdr3_nt: TGCGCCAGCAGTGAGTCGCAAAATTCTGAAGCTTTCTTT; cdr3_aa: CASSESQNSEAFF
d_call: .; v_call: TRBV7-9; j_call: TRBJ2-5; cdr3_length: 14; cdr3_nt: TGTGCCAGCAGCTTAAGGCAGGCAAAAGAGACCCAGTACTTC; cdr3_aa: CASSLRQAKETQYF
d_call: .; v_call: TRBV4-1; j_call: TRBJ2-2; cdr3_length: 17; cdr3_nt: TGCGCCAGCAGCGAACGTGGGGGGGGCGCGAGCACCGGGGAGCTGTTTTTT; cdr3_aa: CASSERGGGASTGELFF
d_call: TRBD2; v_call: TRBV7-9; j_call: TRBJ2-1; cdr3_length: 15; cdr3_nt: TGTGCCAGCAGCCGCGGGAGTTGGGCTTACAATGAGCAGTTCTTC; cdr3_aa: CASSRGSWAYNEQFF
d_call: .; v_call: TRBV18; j_call: TRBJ1-5; cdr3_length: 15; cdr3_nt: TGTGCCAGCTCACCGGACGGACGTCCGAATCAGCCCCAGCATTTT; cdr3_aa: CASSPDGRPNQPQHF
d_call: .; v_call: TRBV7-2; j_call: TRBJ1-1; cdr3_length: 16; cdr3_nt: TGTGCCAGCATCAAAGGGATGAGAGGTCAGAACACTGAAGCTTTCTTT; cdr3_aa: CASIKGMRGQNTEAFF
d_call: TRBD1; v_call: TRBV5-1; j_call: TRBJ1-1; cdr3_length: 16; cdr3_nt: TGCGCCAGCAGCTCTTTAGGACAGGGGGTCACCACTGAAGCTTTCTTT; cdr3_aa: CASSSLGQGVTTEAFF
d_call: TRBD1; v_call: TRBV28; j_call: TRBJ1-2; cdr3_length: 13; cdr3_nt: TGTGCCAGCAGAACGGGACAGGTTCTGGGCTACACCTTC; cdr3_aa: CASRTGQVLGYTF
d_call: TRBD2; v_call: TRBV5-6; j_call: TRBJ2-3; cdr3_length: 17; cdr3_nt: TGTGCCAGCAGCCTGAGGACTAGCGGGTACAGCACAGATACGCAGTATTTT; cdr3_aa: CASSLRTSGYSTDTQYF
d_call: .; v_call: TRBV5-1; j_call: TRBJ2-7; cdr3_length: 14; cdr3_nt: TGCGCCAGCAGCTGGCCGGACCCTCCCTACGAGCAGTACTTC; cdr3_aa: CASSWPDPPYEQYF
d_call: .; v_call: TRBV5-1; j_call: TRBJ2-2; cdr3_length: 16; cdr3_nt: TGCGCCAGCAGCTTGGCTCGGGAATCGAACACCGGGGAGCTGTTTTTT; cdr3_aa: CASSLARESNTGELFF
d_call: TRBD2; v_call: TRBV4-1; j_call: TRBJ2-3; cdr3_length: 17; cdr3_nt: TGCGCCAGCAGCCAGACCGAGCGGGAGGGTCGTGCGTATACGCAGTATTTT; cdr3_aa: CASSQTEREGRAYTQYF
d_call: .; v_call: TRBV6-1; j_call: TRBJ2-7; cdr3_length: 14; cdr3_nt: TGTGCCAGCAGTGAAGTAGCGGACTCCTACGAGCAGTACTTC; cdr3_aa: CASSEVADSYEQYF
d_call: TRBD1; v_call: TRBV5-1; j_call: TRBJ1-1; cdr3_length: 16; cdr3_nt: TGCGCCAGCAGCTCTCAGACAGGGTTAAGTGTAACTGAAGCTTTCTTT; cdr3_aa: CASSSQTGLSVTEAFF
d_call: .; v_call: TRBV5-5; j_call: TRBJ2-4; cdr3_length: 13; cdr3_nt: TGTGCCAGCAGCTTGGAGGGACCGGGGATTCAGTACTTC; cdr3_aa: CASSLEGPGIQYF